This TCR beta chain was captured in a study of early T cells in non-severe SARS-CoV-2 infection. The CDR3 is made up of 16 amino acids. Trimming left V 0 bases short and J 6 bases short, with 15 bases between. This clonotype was found many times. Unique molecular identifiers tagged individual cDNA molecules. TCRdb itself ran the 5' RACE reads through MiXCR, one entry per CDR3 protein. The table records 63,000 or so distinct CDR3 sequences, about an eighth of them present only once. The receptor's source is an adult who was a healthcare worker with PCR-confirmed SARS-CoV-2 infection or an uninfected control (not recorded which). V usage is TRBV12-3 or TRBV12-4 and J usage is TRBJ2-1; D not resolved. Sample: whole blood. CDR3 in amino acids: CASSLANFGFGNEQFF. The CDR3 nucleotides are TGTGCCAGCAGTTTAGCTAATTTTGGTTTCGGCAATGAGCAGTTCTTC.